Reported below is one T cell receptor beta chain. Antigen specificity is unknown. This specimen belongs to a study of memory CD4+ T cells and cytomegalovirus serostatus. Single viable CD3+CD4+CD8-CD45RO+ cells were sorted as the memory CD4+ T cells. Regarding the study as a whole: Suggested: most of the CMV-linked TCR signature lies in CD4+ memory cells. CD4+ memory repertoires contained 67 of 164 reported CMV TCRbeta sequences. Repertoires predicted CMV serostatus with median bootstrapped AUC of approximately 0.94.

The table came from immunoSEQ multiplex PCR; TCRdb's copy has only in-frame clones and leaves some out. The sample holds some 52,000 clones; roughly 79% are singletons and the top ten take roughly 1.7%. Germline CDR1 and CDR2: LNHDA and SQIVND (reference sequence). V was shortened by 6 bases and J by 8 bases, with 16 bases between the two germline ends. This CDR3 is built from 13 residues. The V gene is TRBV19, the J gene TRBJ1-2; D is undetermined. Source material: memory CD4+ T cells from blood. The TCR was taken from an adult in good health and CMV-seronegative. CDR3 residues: CASRVDLTRGYTF. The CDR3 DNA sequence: TGTGCCAGTAGGGTGGACCTAACTAGGGGCTACACCTTC.